Listed here are 18 T cell receptor beta chains from one sample, sequenced in a study of cytomegalovirus exposure and HLA in healthy donors. The PCR was carried out with 60 Vbeta primers and 13 Jbeta primers. TCRdb's table, derived via immunoSEQ multiplex PCR, lists solely in-frame clones and lacks some. The sample carries around 92,000 clones, roughly 80% recorded once. Sequencing used PBMCs. These receptors were collected from a girl aged 2 to 9 in good health and CMV-seropositive.

This clone appeared once. The chain employs TRBV2 and TRBJ2-7; 8 bases fit TRBD2. Germline V gives CDR1 SNHLY, CDR2 FYNNEI. CDR3 length: 17 residues. With 3 bases clipped from V and 4 bases from J, the junction kept 14 bases outside the gene matches. The CDR3 nucleotides are TGTGCCAGCAGTGAGAGGCTAGCGGGCCACCATATTTACGAGCAGTACTTC. Protein product: CASSERLAGHHIYEQYF. Supplemented by reference TRBV2 and TRBJ2-7, the full variable domain reads EPEVTQTPSHQVTQMGQEVILRCVPISNHLYFYWYRQILGQKVEFLVSFYNNEISEKSEIFDDQFSVERPDGSNFTLKIRSTKLEDSAMYFCASSERLAGHHIYEQYFGPGTRLTVT.

This rearrangement joins TRBV28 to TRBJ1-5, with 7 bases matching TRBD1. After removal of 6 bases from V and 5 bases from J, the junction contained 4 bases not matched to a gene. Per the germline V gene, CDR1 is MDHEN and CDR2 is SYDVKM. The CDR3 is 13 residues long. CDR3 sequence (DNA): TGTGCCAGCAGCCGGCAGGGGGATCAGCCCCAGCATTTT. Translating gives CASSRQGDQPQHF.

The chain combines TRBV7-9 with TRBJ2-7; weak D call: TRBD1 (6 bases). V lost 3 bases, J lost 2 bases, and 8 bases lay in between. This CDR3 spans 13 amino acids. In germline, CDR1 is SEHNR, CDR2 FQNEAQ (reference sequence). The DNA of the CDR3 is TGTGCCAGCAGCTTTGGGGGCCCCTACGAGCAGTACTTC. Encoded protein: CASSFGGPYEQYF.

The CDR3, as DNA: TGTGCCAGTAGTTTCCGCCCCGGGACTAGCGGTGACAGGAGCTCCTACGAGCAGTACTTC. Protein product: CASSFRPGTSGDRSSYEQYF. The J gene is TRBJ2-7, the V gene TRBV19; the match to TRBD2 covers 11 bases. CDR1 is LNHDA, CDR2 SQIVND, per germline (reference sequence). There are 20 residues in the CDR3. Trimming at V came to 5 bases and at J to 0 bases, leaving 18 bases not matched to a gene.

This clone was recorded a few times. This chain links TRBV27 with TRBJ2-7; TRBD2 might be the D (6 bases). CDR1 is MNHEY, CDR2 SMNVEV, per germline (reference sequence). V lost 5 bases and J 5 bases, leaving 13 bases between the germline ends. The CDR3 sequence is 13 residues long. The CDR3 loop reads CASSPGSGDEQYF. The CDR3 DNA reads as TGTGCCAGCAGTCCGGGGTCGGGGGACGAGCAGTACTTC.

In DNA, the CDR3 is TGTGCCACCCAATTGGAAGGGGCGCAAGGGGAGACCCAGTACTTC. This codes for CATQLEGAQGETQYF. The chain joins TRBV2 to TRBJ2-5, with D perhaps TRBD1 (5 bases). The V gene lost 10 bases and the J gene lost 5 bases, with 23 bases spanning the gap. The CDR3 has 15 residues. CDR1 SNHLY and CDR2 FYNNEI come from the germline V gene.

V usage is TRBV28 and J usage is TRBJ1-2; the match to TRBD1 covers 7 bases. The CDR3 totals 14 residues. With 6 bases clipped from V and 3 bases from J, the junction kept 7 bases outside the gene matches. CDR1 and CDR2 from the germline V gene are MDHEN and SYDVKM. The CDR3 here is CASRRSGTDYGYTF. For the CDR3, the DNA is TGTGCCAGCAGACGATCCGGGACAGACTATGGCTACACCTTC.

J is TRBJ1-2 and V is TRBV27, with D possibly TRBD1 on 5 matching bases. V was trimmed by 0 bases and J by 4 bases, leaving 18 bases between them. This CDR3 has 17 amino acids. Germline V gene data show CDR1 as MNHEY and CDR2 as SMNVEV (reference sequence). CDR3 in DNA: TGTGCCAGCAGTTTATCGGGTTGGGCAGGGTTGTTCTATGGCTACACCTTC. Its translation is CASSLSGWAGLFYGYTF.

The chain carries TRBV6-1 and TRBJ2-7; TRBD1 aligns across 11 bases. In germline, CDR1 is MNHNS, CDR2 SASEGT. The CDR3 contains 15 residues. V lost 4 bases to trimming and J lost 7 bases; unmatched junction nucleotides: 9. In DNA form, the CDR3 reads TGTGCCAGCAGTGCTCGGACAGGGGGCGCGAGGGAGCAGTACTTC. This sequence encodes CASSARTGGAREQYF.

This clone was seen only a few times. This CDR3 is CASSLGTGNPDTQYF. The CDR3 DNA reads TGTGCCAGCAGCTTGGGGACAGGGAACCCAGATACGCAGTATTTT. V is TRBV5-4 and J is TRBJ2-3; 8 bases map to TRBD1. Germline CDR1 is SGHNT and CDR2 is YYREEE (reference sequence). The CDR3 sequence is 15 residues long. Losses at the gene ends were 0 bases for V and 4 bases for J; bases not matched to a gene: 4.

In this sample, this clone turned up a few times. The chain is built from TRBV19 and TRBJ1-5; 9 nucleotides match TRBD1. Losses at the gene ends were 5 bases for V and 1 base for J; bases not matched to a gene: 9. Looked up from germline, CDR1 is LNHDA and CDR2 is SQIVND (reference sequence). The CDR3 contains 17 residues. The CDR3 sequence is CASSPGQGQISNQPQHF. The DNA for the CDR3 is TGTGCCAGTAGTCCGGGACAGGGTCAAATCAGCAATCAGCCCCAGCATTTT.

This chain joins TRBV28 and TRBJ2-1; 11 bases map to TRBD2. The CDR3 is 16 residues long. V was pared by 1 base and J by 9 bases, with 8 bases of the junction left unmatched. The germline V gene has CDR1 MDHEN and CDR2 SYDVKM. This CDR3 is CASSLLTSGTSPEQFF. The CDR3 region has the DNA TGTGCCAGCAGTTTATTGACTAGCGGGACCTCGCCTGAGCAGTTCTTC.

This chain connects TRBV27 to TRBJ2-3; 10 positions agree with TRBD1. The CDR3 is 13 residues long. CDR1 and CDR2 from the germline V gene are MNHEY and SMNVEV (reference sequence). The ends lost 8 bases at V and 3 bases at J; junction bases unmatched: 2. The CDR3 DNA is TGTGCCAGCCGGGACAGGGGAACAGATACGCAGTATTTT. It specifies CASRDRGTDTQYF.

The chain carries TRBV28 and TRBJ1-4; 8 positions agree with TRBD1. The germline V gene encodes CDR1 MDHEN and CDR2 SYDVKM. The CDR3 totals 14 residues. J gave up 7 bases and V 8 bases, and 9 bases lay outside the gene matches. CDR3 nucleotides: TGTGCCAGCTATTCACAGGGGGGGCTTGAAAAACTGTTTTTT. Its translation: CASYSQGGLEKLFF.

This chain connects TRBV5-4 to TRBJ2-7; TRBD2 matches 11 bases. In germline, CDR1 is SGHNT, CDR2 YYREEE (reference sequence). Trimming cost V 2 bases and J 1 base; bases outside gene matches: 2. The CDR3 runs 15 residues. In nucleotides, the CDR3 is TGTGCCAGCAGCTTAGGGACTAGCGGATCCTACGAGCAGTACTTC. It specifies CASSLGTSGSYEQYF.

V usage is TRBV5-1 and J usage is TRBJ2-1; no clear D. The CDR3 is 14 residues long. Germline values: CDR1 SGHRS, CDR2 YFSETQ. The V and J ends lost 0 bases and 0 bases respectively, with 4 bases between them. The CDR3 region is CASSLDSSYNEQFF. The CDR3 DNA sequence: TGCGCCAGCAGCTTGGACAGCTCCTACAATGAGCAGTTCTTC.

The rearrangement links TRBV28 to TRBJ1-6; unclear D gene. The V end was cut by 6 bases, the J end by 7 bases, with 19 bases between. The CDR3 consists of 16 residues. Germline loops: CDR1 MDHEN, CDR2 SYDVKM. CDR3 nucleotide sequence: TGTGCCAGCAGATTGGACCTGGAGGGTTTAAATTCACCCCTCCACTTT. Translation: CASRLDLEGLNSPLHF.

This clone has just one count. The CDR3 region is CASTPGLPFYMNTEAFF. The CDR3, as DNA: TGTGCCAGTACCCCGGGACTACCTTTTTACATGAACACTGAAGCTTTCTTT. V is TRBV9 and J is TRBJ1-1; tentative D call: TRBD1 (5 bases). The germline CDR1 and CDR2 sequences are SGDLS and YYNGEE. Trimming cost V 8 bases and J 0 bases, with 23 bases left between them. CDR3 size: 17 residues.